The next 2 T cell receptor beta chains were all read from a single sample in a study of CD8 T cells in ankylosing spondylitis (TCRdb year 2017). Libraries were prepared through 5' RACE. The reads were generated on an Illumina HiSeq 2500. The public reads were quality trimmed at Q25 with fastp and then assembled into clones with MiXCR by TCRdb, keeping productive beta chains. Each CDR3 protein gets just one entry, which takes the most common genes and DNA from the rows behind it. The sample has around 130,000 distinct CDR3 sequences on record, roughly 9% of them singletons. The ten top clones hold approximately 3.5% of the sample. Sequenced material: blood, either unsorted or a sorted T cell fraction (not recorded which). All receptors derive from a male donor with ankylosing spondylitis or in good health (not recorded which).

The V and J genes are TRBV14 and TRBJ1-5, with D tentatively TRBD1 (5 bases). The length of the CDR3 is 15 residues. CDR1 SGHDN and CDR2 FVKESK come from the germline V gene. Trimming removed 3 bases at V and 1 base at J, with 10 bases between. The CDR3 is CASSQGGVSNQPQHF. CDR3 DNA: TGTGCCAGCAGCCAGGGGGGAGTGAGCAATCAGCCCCAGCATTTT.

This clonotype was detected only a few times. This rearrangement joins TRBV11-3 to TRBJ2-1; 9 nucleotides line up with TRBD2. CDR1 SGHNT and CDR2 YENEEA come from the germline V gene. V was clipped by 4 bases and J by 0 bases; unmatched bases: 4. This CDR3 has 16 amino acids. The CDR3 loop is CASSSRGGSSYNEQFF. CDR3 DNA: TGTGCCAGCAGCTCGCGGGGGGGGAGCTCCTACAATGAGCAGTTCTTC.